The 3 T cell receptor beta chains below were found in one sample sequenced in a study of blood T cell repertoires in COVID-19. Produced via immunoSEQ multiplex PCR; TCRdb's table is partial and in-frame only. Of 250,000 to 300,000 clones in the sample, approximately 78% were seen once. Specimen: PBMCs or T cells enriched from blood (not recorded which). The receptors were sampled from a man in his forties who had been exposed to COVID-19.

This sequence joins TRBV3-1 (or the pseudogene TRBV3-2) and TRBJ2-3; TRBD2 agrees at 9 bases. The germline V gene has CDR1 LGHDT and CDR2 YNNKEL (reference sequence). The CDR3 sequence is 17 residues long. Losses at the gene ends were 0 bases for V and 3 bases for J; bases not matched to a gene: 7. CDR3 loop: CASSQEGSGSVTDTQYF. The CDR3 DNA reads TGTGCCAGCAGCCAAGAGGGTAGCGGGAGCGTAACAGATACGCAGTATTTT.

The table lists this clone with a few counts. This sequence joins TRBV5-4 and TRBJ2-3; no reliable D call. The germline V gene has CDR1 SGHNT and CDR2 YYREEE (reference sequence). CDR3 length equals 13 residues. The V end was cut by 0 bases, the J end by 5 bases, with 7 bases between. Written as DNA, the CDR3 is TGTGCCAGCAGCTTGGCCGGTCAAGATACGCAGTATTTT. Residues: CASSLAGQDTQYF.

V is TRBV6-1 and J is TRBJ1-1, with D possibly being TRBD1 (5 bases). Trimming took 1 base from V and 10 from J, leaving 16 bases between them. CDR1 and CDR2 from the germline V gene are MNHNS and SASEGT. The CDR3 runs to 14 residues. CDR3 region: CASSEVTKTVRAFF. Here the CDR3 DNA reads TGTGCCAGCAGTGAAGTAACTAAGACAGTGAGAGCTTTCTTT.